This TCR beta chain derives from a study of T cells in Graves' hyperthyroidism and ophthalmopathy. A remark on this clonotype: Antigen specificity is unknown.

Germline trimming cut 5 bases from V and 3 bases from J; bases unmatched to any gene: 5. The CDR3 loop spans 14 amino acids. Germline CDR1 reads MNHEY; CDR2 reads SVGEGT. TCR beta CDR3 regions were amplified from RNA. A first-round RT-PCR of the TCR CDR3 used the HTBI primer set. TCRdb ran MiXCR on the multiplex PCR reads and lists one entry per CDR3 protein. Altogether around 180,000 distinct CDR3 sequences are present, about 17% being singletons, with the ten largest covering roughly 32%. Lactation, pregnancy, other autoimmune disease or uncontrolled infection excluded patients. 9.5 to 10 ml fresh peripheral blood yielded the PBMCs. Study-level points and caveats: The model foresaw ophthalmopathy a median 6.5 months prior to onset. Blood also held most thyroid clonotypes expanded beyond 0.001.

Sequenced: blood. The rearrangement joins TRBV6-2 or TRBV6-3 to TRBJ2-3, with TRBD1 identical over 7 bases. The clonotype comes from a woman aged 45-65 years with Graves' hyperthyroidism. The CDR3 nucleotides are TGTGCCAGCAGTCCGACAGGGCTGACAGATACGCAGTATTTT. Encoded protein: CASSPTGLTDTQYF.